These 23 T cell receptor beta chains were all obtained from the same sample, sequenced in a study of blood T cell repertoires in COVID-19. Produced via immunoSEQ multiplex PCR; TCRdb's table is partial and in-frame only. The data hold approximately 300,000 clones, with 89% observed a single time. The sequencing sample was made of peripheral blood. These receptors all stem from a man younger than 30 who had recovered from COVID-19.

The CDR3 nucleotides are TGTGCCAGCAGCGCGGAGACAGGGGGCTACAATGAGCAGTTCTTC. Translation: CASSAETGGYNEQFF. This chain links TRBV9 with TRBJ2-1, with 9 bases that match TRBD1. The CDR3 length is 15 residues. Per germline, CDR1 SGDLS and CDR2 YYNGEE. With 3 bases clipped from V and 3 bases from J, the junction kept 4 bases outside the gene matches. Supplemented by reference TRBV9 and TRBJ2-1, the full variable domain reads DSGVTQTPKHLITATGQRVTLRCSPRSGDLSVYWYQQSLDQGLQFLIQYYNGEERAKGNILERFSAQQFPDLHSELNLSSLELGDSALYFCASSAETGGYNEQFFGPGTRLTVL.

J is TRBJ1-4 and V is TRBV19; weak D call: TRBD1 (6 bases). Germline values: CDR1 LNHDA, CDR2 SQIVND (reference sequence). V lost 5 bases, J lost 0 bases, and 10 bases lay in between. This CDR3 contains 15 residues. CDR3 sequence (DNA): TGTGCCAGTAGTTTACAGGGTGCAACTAATGAAAAACTGTTTTTT. The encoded protein is CASSLQGATNEKLFF.

The rearrangement joins TRBV7-8 to TRBJ1-1, with 11 bases that match TRBD1. With V trimmed by 5 bases and J by 3 bases, 14 bases remained unmatched. This CDR3 is built from 18 residues. Germline assignment: CDR1 SGHVS and CDR2 FQNEAQ. CDR3 nucleotide sequence: TGTGCCAGCAGCCTGTACCCCGGGACAGGGGGTACCTACACTGAAGCTTTCTTT. It codes for CASSLYPGTGGTYTEAFF.

The gene calls are TRBV5-5 and TRBJ2-3; D unclear. V was pared by 3 bases and J by 1 base, with 12 bases between. Germline CDR1 reads SGHKS; CDR2 reads YYEKEE (reference sequence). The CDR3 is made up of 15 amino acids. As DNA, the CDR3 is TGTGCCAGCAGCTCCCTCGGTATCGGCACAGATACGCAGTATTTT. As protein: CASSSLGIGTDTQYF.

The chain employs TRBV19 and TRBJ2-7, with 9 positions matching TRBD2. Trimming took 1 base from V and 4 from J; bases not matched to a gene: 5. Per germline, CDR1 LNHDA and CDR2 SQIVND (reference sequence). This CDR3 has 15 amino acids. The CDR3 reads CASSIASGGTYEQYF. CDR3 coding DNA: TGTGCCAGTAGTATAGCCAGCGGGGGGACGTACGAGCAGTACTTC.

The rearrangement uses TRBV4-2 and TRBJ1-2; 10 nucleotides match TRBD1. CDR1 and CDR2 (germline): LGHNA, YNFKEQ. There are 15 residues in the CDR3. Trimming took 5 bases from V and 8 from J; bases not matched to a gene: 11. CDR3 protein: CASSSISGTGDGYTF. The DNA for the CDR3 is TGTGCCAGCAGCTCAATCTCCGGGACAGGGGACGGCTACACCTTC.

The chain links TRBV19 to TRBJ2-3; D not resolved. This CDR3 has 13 residues. CDR1 LNHDA and CDR2 SQIVND come from the germline V gene (reference sequence). V was trimmed by 4 bases and J by 5 bases, leaving 10 bases between them. Here the CDR3 DNA reads TGTGCCAGTAGTACCCTCTCAGTAGATACGCAGTATTTT. Encoded protein: CASSTLSVDTQYF.

Details on this clone: Compared with germline, one end of the junction differs, possibly owing to a read error. The chain links TRBV5-5 to TRBJ1-1; TRBD1 matches 7 bases. CDR3 size: 15 residues. Germline V gene data show CDR1 as SGHKS and CDR2 as YYEKEE (reference sequence). The CDR3 sequence: CASSSTGWGNAEAFF. CDR3 in DNA: TGTGCCAGCAGCTCGACAGGGTGGGGGAACGCTGAAGCTTTCTTT.

This chain joins TRBV19 and TRBJ1-5, with TRBD1 identical over 9 bases. V dropped 5 bases and J dropped 5; count of bases not matched to a gene: 7. Germline CDR1 and CDR2: LNHDA and SQIVND (reference sequence). The CDR3 contains 15 residues. For the CDR3, the DNA is TGTGCCAGTAGTCACGGACAGGGGAATCATCAGCCCCAGCATTTT. Its protein product is CASSHGQGNHQPQHF.

The chain recombines TRBV30 with TRBJ2-6; D ambiguous. Germline CDR1 GTSNPN, CDR2 SVGIG (reference sequence). The CDR3 has 14 residues. V was cut by 4 bases and J by 0 bases, with 7 bases left in between. This CDR3 reads CAWTKRSGANVLTF. CDR3 DNA sequence: TGTGCCTGGACTAAACGCTCTGGGGCCAACGTCCTGACTTTC.

The chain couples TRBV6-5 to TRBJ1-1, with D maybe TRBD1 (6 bases). Trimming pared 6 bases from V and 3 bases from J, leaving 11 bases between. The CDR3 is 13 residues long. CDR1 is MNHEY and CDR2 is SVGAGI in the germline V gene. The CDR3 DNA follows: TGTGCCAGCAGAATAGGACAGTACACTGAAGCTTTCTTT. Its protein is CASRIGQYTEAFF.

This chain connects TRBV5-1 to TRBJ2-3; 7 bases fit TRBD2. This CDR3 is 15 amino acids long. Unmatched junction bases numbered 5, after V lost 0 bases and J lost 4 bases. Germline values: CDR1 SGHRS, CDR2 YFSETQ. For the CDR3, the DNA is TGCGCCAGCAGCTTGGCAGCGGGATTGGCAGATACGCAGTATTTT. Amino acids: CASSLAAGLADTQYF.

V and J are TRBV6-5 and TRBJ2-1, with D uncertain. Trimming cost V 0 bases and J 4 bases, with 13 bases left between them. The CDR3 runs 16 residues. Germline CDR1 and CDR2: MNHEY and SVGAGI. CDR3 DNA sequence: TGTGCCAGCAGTTACTCGATACATCTTTCATACAATGAGCAGTTCTTC. Its translation is CASSYSIHLSYNEQFF.

The table lists this clone with a few counts. The chain couples TRBV5-1 to TRBJ2-7, with 10 bases lining up with TRBD2. The V segment lost 3 bases and the J segment 0 bases; nucleotides outside the gene matches: 6. The length of the CDR3 is 16 residues. Germline assignment: CDR1 SGHRS and CDR2 YFSETQ. The CDR3 DNA reads TGCGCCAGCAGCTCCATAGCGGGAGGCAGCTCCTACGAGCAGTACTTC. Translation gives CASSSIAGGSSYEQYF.

The chain couples TRBV5-4 to TRBJ1-2; the match to TRBD1 covers 9 bases. Looked up from germline, CDR1 is SGHNT and CDR2 is YYREEE (reference sequence). CDR3 length: 16 residues. The ends lost 4 bases at V and 3 bases at J; junction bases unmatched: 10. CDR3 coding DNA: TGTGCCAGCAGCATAATACCGGGACAGGGAGACTATGGCTACACCTTC. This sequence encodes CASSIIPGQGDYGYTF.

J is TRBJ2-5 and V is TRBV5-1; 8 nucleotides agree with TRBD2. In germline, CDR1 is SGHRS, CDR2 YFSETQ. This CDR3 has 14 residues. Unmatched junction bases numbered 4, after V lost 4 bases and J lost 2 bases. The CDR3 bases are TGCGCCAGCAGCCCCCGGGAGGGTCAAGAGACCCAGTACTTC. Encoded protein: CASSPREGQETQYF. The full variable domain, rest sourced from reference TRBV5-1 and TRBJ2-5, is KAGVTQTPRYLIKTRGQQVTLSCSPISGHRSVSWYQQTPGQGLQFLFEYFSETQRNKGNFPGRFSGRQFSNSRSEMNVSTLELGDSALYLCASSPREGQETQYFGPGTRLLVL.

This chain joins TRBV29-1 and TRBJ2-1, with D maybe TRBD2 (6 bases). The germline gives CDR1 SQVTM, CDR2 ANQGSEA. This CDR3 contains 15 residues. V was trimmed by 0 bases and J by 3 bases, leaving 12 bases between them. The CDR3 loop is CSVEDHPGDYNEQFF. CDR3 DNA sequence: TGCAGCGTTGAAGATCACCCGGGAGACTACAATGAGCAGTTCTTC.

The V call is TRBV30, the J call TRBJ1-2, with TRBD1 identical over 8 bases. From germline, CDR1 is GTSNPN and CDR2 SVGIG (reference sequence). The CDR3 consists of 14 residues. After removal of 4 bases from V and 2 bases from J, the junction contained 6 bases not matched to a gene. The CDR3: CAWMDRERNYGYTF. Written as DNA, the CDR3 is TGTGCCTGGATGGACAGGGAACGAAACTATGGCTACACCTTC.

The chain couples TRBV12-3 or TRBV12-4 to TRBJ1-4; D is unresolved. CDR3 length: 13 residues. Deletions cut 7 bases from V and 3 bases from J, with 9 bases between. CDR3 sequence: CASKRFPNEKLFF. CDR3 bases: TGTGCCAGCAAGCGGTTCCCTAATGAAAAACTGTTTTTT.

The V call is TRBV15, the J call TRBJ1-4; tentative D call: TRBD1 (5 bases). Per the germline V gene, CDR1 is LNHNV and CDR2 is YYDKDF (reference sequence). V lost 4 bases to trimming and J lost 5 bases, with 8 bases between them. This CDR3 is built from 13 residues. CDR3 DNA: TGTGCCACCAGCATGGGGCCAAATGAAAAACTGTTTTTT. Encoded protein: CATSMGPNEKLFF. The full variable domain, in which reference TRBV15 and TRBJ1-4 provide the parts outside the CDR3, is DAMVIQNPRYQVTQFGKPVTLSCSQTLNHNVMYWYQQKSSQAPKLLFHYYDKDFNNEADTPDNFQSRRPNTSFCFLDIRSPGLGDTAMYLCATSMGPNEKLFFGSGTQLSVL.

This chain joins TRBV6-6 and TRBJ2-3; D remains unclear. Per the germline V gene, CDR1 is MNHNY and CDR2 is SVGAGI (reference sequence). Trimming cost V 6 bases and J 6 bases, with 13 bases left between them. The CDR3 runs to 13 residues. The DNA for the CDR3 is TGTGCCAGCAGCCCCGTTACCGGGGATACGCAGTATTTT. It translates to CASSPVTGDTQYF.

The V and J genes are TRBV7-9 and TRBJ2-7; tentative D call: TRBD1 (5 bases). The CDR3 consists of 15 residues. Trimming took off 0 bases at V and 0 bases at J, with 9 bases between the two ends. CDR1 is SEHNR and CDR2 is FQNEAQ in the germline V gene (reference sequence). This CDR3 reads CASSLATAVSYEQYF. CDR3 nucleotide sequence: TGTGCCAGCAGCTTAGCGACAGCAGTCTCCTACGAGCAGTACTTC.

J is TRBJ2-5 and V is TRBV5-1, with D perhaps TRBD1 (6 bases). This CDR3 comprises 15 residues. Germline V gene lookup returns CDR1 SGHRS and CDR2 YFSETQ. V lost 2 bases to trimming and J lost 1 base, with 12 bases between them. The CDR3, as DNA: TGCGCCAGCAGCTTACGACAGGCTGGCCAAGAGACCCAGTACTTC. Translating it yields CASSLRQAGQETQYF.